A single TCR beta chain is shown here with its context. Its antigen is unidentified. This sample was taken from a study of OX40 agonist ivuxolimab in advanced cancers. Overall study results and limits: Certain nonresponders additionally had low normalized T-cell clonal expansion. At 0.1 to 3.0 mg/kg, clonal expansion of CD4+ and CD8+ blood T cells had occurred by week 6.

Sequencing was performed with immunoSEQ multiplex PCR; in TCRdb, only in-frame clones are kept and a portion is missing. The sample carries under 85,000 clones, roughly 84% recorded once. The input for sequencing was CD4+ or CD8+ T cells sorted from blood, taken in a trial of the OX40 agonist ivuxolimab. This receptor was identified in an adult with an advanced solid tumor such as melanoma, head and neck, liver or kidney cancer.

The CDR3 loop reads CASSPAGGRSNQPQHF. The CDR3, as DNA: TGTGCCAGTAGCCCAGCGGGGGGTCGGAGCAATCAGCCCCAGCATTTT. The chain joins TRBV19 to TRBJ1-5; D might be TRBD1 (5 bases). The germline gives CDR1 LNHDA, CDR2 SQIVND (reference sequence). The CDR3 has 16 amino acids. The V gene lost 6 bases and the J gene lost 1 base, with 16 bases spanning the gap.